This is a list of T cell receptor beta chains from one sample in a study of blood T cells in healthy people across ages. From the 5' RACE reads, TCRdb called clonotypes with MiXCR, one entry per CDR3 protein. The sample lists 1.6 million or so distinct CDR3 sequences; 30% to 35% were seen once. The sequenced material came from blood. The source is a woman aged 25-40 years in good health. The CDR3 runs from the conserved cysteine through the conserved F or W. D genes are given only for firm matches. Clone size is stated in some rows and not others, as once, few, many or a class when expanded.

>TRBJ2-6|few|-|TRBV10-3
TGTGCCATCAGTGGAACAGGGATCTCTGGGGCCAACGTCCTGACTTTC
CAISGTGISGANVLTF
>TRBJ2-5|-|-|TRBV10-2
TGCGCCAGCATGGCAGGGCCTCGGGAGACCCGGTACTTC
CASMAGPRETRYF
>TRBJ2-3|-|TRBD2|TRBV20-1
TGCAGTGCCCATAAGTGGCTAGCGGGGGACCGTAGCACAGATACGCAGTATTTT
CSAHKWLAGDRSTDTQYF
>TRBJ1-1|-|TRBD1|TRBV3-1
TGTGCCAGCAGCCTCTCCCAGGGGGGGAACACTGAAGCTTTCTTT
CASSLSQGGNTEAFF
>TRBJ2-1|-|TRBD2|TRBV2
TGTGCCACCCAAGCGGGGGCCCGCAATGAGCAGTTCTTC
CATQAGARNEQFF
>TRBJ2-7|-|-|TRBV27
TGTGCCAGCAGTACTGCGTCACAGTCTGGGTATAGGGAGCAGTACTTC
CASSTASQSGYREQYF
>TRBJ2-1|few|-|TRBV19
TGTGCCAGTAGTATTGTGTCGGCCTACAATGAGCAGTTCTTC
CASSIVSAYNEQFF
>TRBJ2-3|-|-|TRBV15
TGTGCCACCAGTACCGCTGGGCCGGGTGATTTTAGGTACACAGATACGCAGTATTTT
CATSTAGPGDFRYTDTQYF
>TRBJ2-1|many|-|TRBV6-4
TGTGCCGCCCACCGGGGGGCCAACAATGAGCAGTTCTTC
CAAHRGANNEQFF
>TRBJ2-6|-|-|TRBV7-3
TGTGCCAGCAGCTTAACCCCGGGACTGCCCTCTGGGGCCAACGTCCTGACTTTC
CASSLTPGLPSGANVLTF
>TRBJ2-1|-|TRBD2|TRBV6-1
TGTGCCAGCAGACTAGCGGGGGGGGAGTTCTTC
CASRLAGGEFF